The 14 T cell receptor beta chains reported below all come from one sample, sequenced in a study of technical replicates of blood from a handful of donors. Data came from immunoSEQ multiplex PCR; TCRdb stores just in-frame clones and leaves some out. Of 80,000 to 90,000 clones detected, approximately 94% appear once; the ten largest clones hold 0.25%. The material sequenced was T cells isolated from PBMCs. Receptors originate from a human donor in good health.

The CDR3 bases are TGTGCCAGCAGGCAGGGTTTCCGTACCTACGAGCAGTACTTC. As protein: CASRQGFRTYEQYF. The chain links TRBV5-6 to TRBJ2-7; D may be TRBD1 (5 bases). Germline CDR1 is SGHDT and CDR2 is YYEEEE. With 5 bases removed from V and 2 bases from J, the gap between germline ends came to 14 bases. The CDR3 contains 14 residues. Combining the CDR3 with reference TRBV5-6 and TRBJ2-7 gives the whole variable domain DAGVTQSPTHLIKTRGQQVTLRCSPKSGHDTVSWYQQALGQGPQFIFQYYEEEERQRGNFPDRFSGHQFPNYSSELNVNALLLGDSALYLCASRQGFRTYEQYFGPGTRLTVT.

This chain uses TRBV4-1 with TRBJ1-1, with a tentative D call TRBD1 (6 bases). Germline V CDR1 and CDR2: MGHRA, YSYEKL. The CDR3 has 15 amino acids. The ends were cut back, 1 base at V and 1 base at J, with 10 bases in the middle. The CDR3 protein is CASSQVETGNTEAFF. CDR3 sequence (DNA): TGCGCCAGCAGCCAAGTCGAGACAGGGAACACTGAAGCTTTCTTT.

The chain joins TRBV5-1 to TRBJ1-1; 7 bases map to TRBD1. The ends lost 0 bases at V and 1 base at J; junction bases unmatched: 3. This CDR3 contains 15 residues. Germline V gives CDR1 SGHRS, CDR2 YFSETQ. The CDR3 DNA is TGCGCCAGCAGCTTGGGACAGGGAGGGAACACTGAAGCTTTCTTT. Protein: CASSLGQGGNTEAFF.

This clone was seen once. This chain links TRBV4-1 with TRBJ2-7; maybe TRBD2 (6 bases). V lost 4 bases to trimming and J lost 5 bases, with 18 bases between them. The CDR3 has 15 amino acids. Germline loops: CDR1 MGHRA, CDR2 YSYEKL. CDR3 in amino acids: CASSLSGLATNEQYF. CDR3 nucleotides: TGCGCCAGCAGCCTCTCGGGGCTAGCGACCAACGAGCAGTACTTC.

V and J are TRBV4-1 and TRBJ2-3; 11 positions agree with TRBD2. V gave up 1 base and J gave up 1 base; unmatched junction bases: 10. This CDR3 spans 19 amino acids. CDR1 and CDR2 from the germline V gene are MGHRA and YSYEKL. CDR3 nucleotide sequence: TGCGCCAGCAGCCAAGGACTAGCGGGATTACTGAAAGGCACAGATACGCAGTATTTT. Translation: CASSQGLAGLLKGTDTQYF.

J is TRBJ1-2 and V is TRBV5-1; TRBD1 matches 8 bases. The germline V gene has CDR1 SGHRS and CDR2 YFSETQ. J lost 9 bases, V lost 0 bases, and 7 bases had no gene match. The CDR3 sequence is 14 residues long. DNA for the CDR3: TGCGCCAGCAGCTTGGGGACAGGGTCGAATAGCTACACCTTC. Amino acids: CASSLGTGSNSYTF.

As to this clone: The junction and the germline gene differ at one end; a read error may be behind it. The chain employs TRBV7-7 and TRBJ2-5; 12 bases are shared with TRBD2. This CDR3 spans 17 amino acids. Looked up from germline, CDR1 is SSHAT and CDR2 is FNYEAQ (reference sequence). The CDR3 region is CASSFGPSGGAGETQYF. CDR3 DNA sequence: TGTGCTAGCAGCTTTGGCCCTAGCGGGGGGGCGGGAGAGACCCAGTACTTC.

The chain recombines TRBV12-5 with TRBJ1-5; D is uncertain. V was pared by 6 bases and J by 4 bases, with 10 bases between. The CDR3 is 13 amino acids. CDR1 LGHNT and CDR2 FRNRAP come from the germline V gene. CDR3 in amino acids: CASGAGGNQPQHF. The CDR3 DNA reads TGTGCTAGTGGAGCGGGCGGGAATCAGCCCCAGCATTTT.

V usage is TRBV5-1 and J usage is TRBJ2-5; D call uncertain. Trimming pared 4 bases from V and 1 base from J, leaving 11 bases between. The CDR3 is made up of 14 amino acids. The V gene's germline CDR1 is SGHRS and CDR2 YFSETQ. The CDR3 sequence: CASSPAPPQETQYF. In DNA form, the CDR3 reads TGCGCCAGCAGCCCAGCGCCCCCCCAAGAGACCCAGTACTTC.

The chain employs TRBV29-1 and TRBJ1-1; 8 bases line up with TRBD1. The CDR3 consists of 12 residues. V lost 8 bases and J lost 8; bases outside the gene matches: 10. In germline, CDR1 is SQVTM, CDR2 ANQGSEA. CDR3 amino acids: CSLFDRGSEAFF. CDR3 bases: TGCAGCCTATTTGACAGGGGATCCGAAGCTTTCTTT.

The V and J genes are TRBV2 and TRBJ1-4, with no clear D. The CDR3 runs 14 residues. V dropped 7 bases and J dropped 6 bases, with 15 bases sitting between them. Germline CDR1 SNHLY, CDR2 FYNNEI. This chain's CDR3 is CASTQRRVDEKLFF. CDR3 coding DNA: TGTGCCAGCACCCAGAGGAGAGTTGATGAAAAACTGTTTTTT.

This clone was counted a single time. The chain employs TRBV9 and TRBJ2-3; perhaps TRBD2 as D (5 bases). The CDR3 length is 14 residues. V was shortened by 2 bases and J by 6 bases, with 13 bases between the two germline ends. From germline, CDR1 is SGDLS and CDR2 YYNGEE. The CDR3 reads CASSVTPSRDTQYF. CDR3 bases: TGTGCCAGCAGCGTTACTCCTAGCAGGGATACGCAGTATTTT.

This clone has only a few counts. The J gene is TRBJ2-3, the V gene TRBV6-4, with 12 nucleotides matching TRBD1. CDR1 and CDR2 (germline): MRHNA, SNTAGT. This CDR3 has 15 amino acids. The trim removed 2 bases at V and 4 bases at J, leaving 1 base unmatched. CDR3 in amino acids: CASSDGTGGADTQYF. The DNA for the CDR3 is TGTGCCAGCAGTGACGGGACAGGGGGCGCAGATACGCAGTATTTT.

The chain carries TRBV6-5 and TRBJ2-1; 8 bases fit TRBD2. CDR3 length equals 15 residues. CDR1 is MNHEY and CDR2 is SVGAGI in the germline V gene. The V and J ends lost 2 bases and 6 bases, in that order; junction bases with no gene match: 6. The CDR3, as DNA: TGTGCCAGCAGTTACCCCGGGGGGGGCGGCAATGAGCAGTTCTTC. This codes for CASSYPGGGGNEQFF.